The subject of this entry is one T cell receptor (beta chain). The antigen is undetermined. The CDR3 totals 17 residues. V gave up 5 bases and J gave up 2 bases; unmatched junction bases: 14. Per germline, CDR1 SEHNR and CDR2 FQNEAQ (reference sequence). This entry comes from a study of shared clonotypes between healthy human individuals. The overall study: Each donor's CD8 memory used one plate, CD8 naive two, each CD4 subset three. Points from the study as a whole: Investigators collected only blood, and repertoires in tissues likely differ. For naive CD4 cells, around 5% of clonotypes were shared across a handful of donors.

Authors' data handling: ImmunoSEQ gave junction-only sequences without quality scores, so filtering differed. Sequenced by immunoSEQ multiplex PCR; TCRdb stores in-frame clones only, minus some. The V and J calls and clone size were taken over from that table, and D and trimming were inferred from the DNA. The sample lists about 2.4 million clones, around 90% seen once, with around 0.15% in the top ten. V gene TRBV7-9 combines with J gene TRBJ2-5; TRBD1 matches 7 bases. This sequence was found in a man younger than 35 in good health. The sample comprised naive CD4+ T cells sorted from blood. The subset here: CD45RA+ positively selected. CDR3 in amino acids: CASSVLLGTAIQETQYF. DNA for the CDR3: TGTGCCAGCAGCGTTCTCCTCGGGACAGCCATACAAGAGACCCAGTACTTC.